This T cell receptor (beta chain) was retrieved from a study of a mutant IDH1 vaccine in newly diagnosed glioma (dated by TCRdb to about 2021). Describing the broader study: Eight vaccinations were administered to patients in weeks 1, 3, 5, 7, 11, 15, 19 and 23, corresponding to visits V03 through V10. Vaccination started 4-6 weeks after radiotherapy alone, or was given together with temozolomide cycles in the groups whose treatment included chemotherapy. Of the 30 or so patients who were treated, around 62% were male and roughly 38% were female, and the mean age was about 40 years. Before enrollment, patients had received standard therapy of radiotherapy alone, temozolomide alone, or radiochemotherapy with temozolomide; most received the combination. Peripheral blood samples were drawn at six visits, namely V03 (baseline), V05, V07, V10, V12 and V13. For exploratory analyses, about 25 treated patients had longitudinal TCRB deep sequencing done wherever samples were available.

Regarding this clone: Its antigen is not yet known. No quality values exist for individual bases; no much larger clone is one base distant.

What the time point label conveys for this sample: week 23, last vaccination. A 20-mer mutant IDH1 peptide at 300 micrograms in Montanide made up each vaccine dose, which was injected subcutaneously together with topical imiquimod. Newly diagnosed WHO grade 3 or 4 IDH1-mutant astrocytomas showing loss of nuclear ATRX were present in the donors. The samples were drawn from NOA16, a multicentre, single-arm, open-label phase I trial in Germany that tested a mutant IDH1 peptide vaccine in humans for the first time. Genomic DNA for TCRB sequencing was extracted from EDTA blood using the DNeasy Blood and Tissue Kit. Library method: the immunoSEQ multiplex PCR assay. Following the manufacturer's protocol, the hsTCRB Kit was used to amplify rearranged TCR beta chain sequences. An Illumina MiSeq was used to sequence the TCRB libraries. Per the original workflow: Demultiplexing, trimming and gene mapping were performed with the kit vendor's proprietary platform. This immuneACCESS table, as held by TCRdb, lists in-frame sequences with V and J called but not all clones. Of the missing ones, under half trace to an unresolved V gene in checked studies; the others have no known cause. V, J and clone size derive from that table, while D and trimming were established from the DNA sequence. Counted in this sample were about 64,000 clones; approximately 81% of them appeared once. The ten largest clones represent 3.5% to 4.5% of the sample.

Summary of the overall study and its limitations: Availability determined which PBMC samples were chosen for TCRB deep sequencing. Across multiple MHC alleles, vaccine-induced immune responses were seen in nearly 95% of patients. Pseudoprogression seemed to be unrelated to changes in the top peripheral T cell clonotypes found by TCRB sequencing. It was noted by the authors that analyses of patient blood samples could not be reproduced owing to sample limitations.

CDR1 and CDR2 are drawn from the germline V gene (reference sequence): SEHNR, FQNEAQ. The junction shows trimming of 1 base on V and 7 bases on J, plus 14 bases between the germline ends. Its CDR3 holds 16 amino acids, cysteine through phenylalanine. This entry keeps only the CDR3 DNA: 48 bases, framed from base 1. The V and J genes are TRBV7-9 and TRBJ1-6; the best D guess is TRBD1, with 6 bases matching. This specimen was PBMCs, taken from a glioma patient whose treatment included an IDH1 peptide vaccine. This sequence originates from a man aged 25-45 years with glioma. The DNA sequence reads TGTGCCAGCAGCTTAGGGTGGGACAAGTCCAATTCACCCCTCCACTTT. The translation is CASSLGWDKSNSPLHF.